A single sample is the source of the 20 T cell receptor beta chains below, sequenced in a study of T cell responses to AZD1222 COVID-19 vaccine. Clones were read by immunoSEQ multiplex PCR, and TCRdb kept only the in-frame ones, dropping some. The sample shows approximately 190,000 clones, roughly 93% of them seen only once. Sequenced here: peripheral blood, sampled on day 0 of AZD1222 vaccination. The receptors come from an adult in good health.

The chain joins TRBV28 to TRBJ2-7; D is unresolved. The germline V and J ends were trimmed by 3 bases and 6 bases, with 9 bases remaining between them. Germline V gene lookup returns CDR1 MDHEN and CDR2 SYDVKM. The CDR3 contains 12 residues. The CDR3 DNA reads as TGTGCCAGCAGTTTGGTAGGGCGCGAGCAGTACTTC. It translates to CASSLVGREQYF.

The V call is TRBV6-5, the J call TRBJ1-6; D gene unclear. This CDR3 region has 13 residues. Germline values: CDR1 MNHEY, CDR2 SVGAGI. The V and J ends lost 7 bases and 8 bases respectively, with 12 bases between them. The CDR3 DNA follows: TGTGCCAGCAACCGGGGAAGAGATTCACCCCTCCACTTT. Amino acids: CASNRGRDSPLHF.

The chain carries TRBV24-1 and TRBJ1-2, with TRBD1 identical over 10 bases. Trimming cost V 5 bases and J 6 bases; bases outside gene matches: 8. This CDR3 is 15 amino acids long. From germline, CDR1 is KGHDR and CDR2 SFDVKD. CDR3 coding DNA: TGTGCCACCAGTGGACATCGACAGGGGGCCGATGGCTACACCTTC. As protein: CATSGHRQGADGYTF.

The chain employs TRBV19 and TRBJ1-5; TRBD1 is a possible D gene (6 bases). This CDR3 contains 16 residues. Per germline, CDR1 LNHDA and CDR2 SQIVND (reference sequence). Trimming stripped 1 base from V and 11 bases from J, with 21 bases between. In nucleotides, the CDR3 is TGTGCCAGTAGTATAGTCCGACAGGTTCGGTTGGGGGCCCAGCATTTT. This codes for CASSIVRQVRLGAQHF. The full variable domain, completed using reference TRBV19 and TRBJ1-5, is DGGITQSPKYLFRKEGQNVTLSCEQNLNHDAMYWYRQDPGQGLRLIYYSQIVNDFQKGDIAEGYSVSREKKESFPLTVTSAQKNPTAFYLCASSIVRQVRLGAQHFGDGTRLSIL.

J is TRBJ2-5 and V is TRBV7-3, with D perhaps TRBD2 (6 bases). Between the trimmed V and J ends, which lost 8 bases and 2 bases, there was a span of 12 bases. There are 13 residues in the CDR3. Looked up from germline, CDR1 is SGHTA and CDR2 is FQGTGA. The CDR3 sequence: CASSRGTQETQYF. The CDR3 DNA is TGTGCCAGCTCGCGGGGTACGCAAGAGACCCAGTACTTC.

The genes are TRBV3-1 (or the pseudogene TRBV3-2) and TRBJ2-6, with TRBD1 matching 9 bases. With V trimmed by 3 bases and J by 1 base, 7 bases remained unmatched. The CDR3 runs 18 residues. CDR1 is LGHDT and CDR2 is YNNKEL in the germline V gene (reference sequence). The CDR3, as DNA: TGTGCCAGCAGCCATCGGACAGGGGCGCAGTCTGGGGCCAACGTCCTGACTTTC. It specifies CASSHRTGAQSGANVLTF.

The chain employs TRBV5-4 and TRBJ1-2; a possible D gene is TRBD1 (6 bases). CDR3 size: 15 residues. Germline V gene lookup returns CDR1 SGHNT and CDR2 YYREEE (reference sequence). Trimming shortened V by 1 base and J by 7 bases, and 17 bases separated the two germline ends. CDR3 protein: CASSLNPGAPFGYTF. CDR3 sequence (DNA): TGTGCCAGCAGCTTGAATCCAGGGGCGCCTTTTGGCTACACCTTC. The complete variable domain, with remaining parts taken from reference TRBV5-4 and TRBJ1-2, reads ETGVTQSPTHLIKTRGQQVTLRCSSQSGHNTVSWYQQALGQGPQFIFQYYREEENGRGNFPPRFSGLQFPNYSSELNVNALELDDSALYLCASSLNPGAPFGYTFGSGTRLTVV.

The V and J genes are TRBV27 and TRBJ1-4, with unresolved D. The CDR3 has 15 amino acids. CDR1 is MNHEY and CDR2 is SMNVEV in the germline V gene (reference sequence). The V end lost 3 bases, the J end lost 0 bases, and 8 bases lay between the germline ends. The CDR3 region is CASSFKDATNEKLFF. The CDR3 bases are TGTGCCAGCAGTTTTAAGGACGCAACTAATGAAAAACTGTTTTTT.

V gene TRBV2 combines with J gene TRBJ2-7; the D is unclear. Trimming shortened V by 3 bases and J by 2 bases, and 5 bases separated the two germline ends. Germline V lookup: CDR1 SNHLY, CDR2 FYNNEI. The CDR3 sequence is 12 residues long. CDR3 region: CASSESTYEQYF. As DNA, the CDR3 is TGTGCCAGCAGTGAGTCTACCTACGAGCAGTACTTC. Looking up the rest from reference TRBV2 and TRBJ2-7 gives the full variable domain: EPEVTQTPSHQVTQMGQEVILRCVPISNHLYFYWYRQILGQKVEFLVSFYNNEISEKSEIFDDQFSVERPDGSNFTLKIRSTKLEDSAMYFCASSESTYEQYFGPGTRLTVT.

The sample holds a few counts of this clone. The chain combines TRBV19 with TRBJ2-7; 10 bases are a match to TRBD1. The CDR3 is 14 amino acids. Looked up from germline, CDR1 is LNHDA and CDR2 is SQIVND (reference sequence). The J segment lost 2 bases and the V segment lost 3 bases, leaving 1 base of the junction unmatched. CDR3 DNA: TGTGCCAGTAGTATTGGACAGGGGGCCTACGAGCAGTACTTC. It codes for CASSIGQGAYEQYF.

V gene TRBV2 combines with J gene TRBJ1-2, with D possibly TRBD1 on 6 matching bases. The V and J ends lost 1 base and 2 bases respectively, with 8 bases between them. The CDR3 runs 14 residues. The germline gives CDR1 SNHLY, CDR2 FYNNEI. The CDR3 loop reads CASSEGQANYGYTF. For the CDR3, the DNA is TGTGCCAGCAGTGAAGGACAGGCGAACTATGGCTACACCTTC. Full variable domain (outside the CDR3, taken from reference TRBV2 and TRBJ1-2): EPEVTQTPSHQVTQMGQEVILRCVPISNHLYFYWYRQILGQKVEFLVSFYNNEISEKSEIFDDQFSVERPDGSNFTLKIRSTKLEDSAMYFCASSEGQANYGYTFGSGTRLTVV.

This chain uses TRBV5-1 with TRBJ1-1, with no clear D. Germline V gene data show CDR1 as SGHRS and CDR2 as YFSETQ. Trimming shortened V by 5 bases and J by 8 bases, and 16 bases separated the two germline ends. The CDR3 is made up of 13 amino acids. For the CDR3, the DNA is TGCGCCAGCAGTTGGTATGGGCCCGCAGAAGCTTTCTTT. The encoded protein is CASSWYGPAEAFF.

The V gene is TRBV15, the J gene TRBJ1-4, with 9 bases fitting TRBD1. The length of the CDR3 is 16 residues. In germline, CDR1 is LNHNV, CDR2 YYDKDF (reference sequence). Trimming at V came to 1 base and at J to 7 bases, leaving 7 bases not matched to a gene. CDR3 region: CATSRATGGGGEKLFF. CDR3 DNA sequence: TGTGCCACCAGCAGAGCAACAGGGGGCGGGGGTGAAAAACTGTTTTTT.

The rearrangement links TRBV5-1 to TRBJ2-7; TRBD2 matches at 10 bases. Germline trimming cut 0 bases from V and 0 bases from J; bases unmatched to any gene: 3. This CDR3 is 16 amino acids long. Per the germline V gene, CDR1 is SGHRS and CDR2 is YFSETQ. The CDR3 here is CASSLGWTSGSYEQYF. The DNA of the CDR3 is TGCGCCAGCAGCTTGGGTTGGACTAGCGGCTCCTACGAGCAGTACTTC. The full variable domain, with the rest looked up from reference TRBV5-1 and TRBJ2-7, is KAGVTQTPRYLIKTRGQQVTLSCSPISGHRSVSWYQQTPGQGLQFLFEYFSETQRNKGNFPGRFSGRQFSNSRSEMNVSTLELGDSALYLCASSLGWTSGSYEQYFGPGTRLTVT.

This chain's CDR3 is CASRKGGLGGELFF. The DNA of the CDR3 is TGTGCCAGCAGAAAAGGAGGGCTCGGCGGGGAGCTGTTTTTT. The J gene is TRBJ2-2, the V gene TRBV7-3, with D perhaps TRBD2 (6 bases). The length of the CDR3 is 14 residues. V gave up 6 bases and J gave up 7 bases, with 15 bases separating them. From germline, CDR1 is SGHTA and CDR2 FQGTGA.

CDR3 bases: TGTGCCAGCAGCCCCTTGACCGGAGCCTACGAGCAGTACTTC. Translated, it gives CASSPLTGAYEQYF. The chain uses TRBV9 and TRBJ2-7; D gene uncertain. There are 14 residues in the CDR3. Germline values: CDR1 SGDLS, CDR2 YYNGEE. Trimming took 4 bases from V and 2 from J, leaving 13 bases between them.

Here the CDR3 reads CASSLLSQINEKLFF. The CDR3 DNA reads TGTGCCAGCAGCCTTTTGAGCCAGATTAATGAAAAACTGTTTTTT. The rearrangement uses TRBV6-2 or TRBV6-3 and TRBJ1-4; D uncertain. Germline lookup yields CDR1 MNHEY and CDR2 SVGEGT. The length of the CDR3 is 15 residues. Trimming removed 6 bases from V and 4 bases from J, with 15 bases in between.

The rearrangement links TRBV6-5 to TRBJ1-4, with D uncertain. Looked up from germline, CDR1 is MNHEY and CDR2 is SVGAGI. V lost 8 bases and J lost 0, with 4 bases in between. The CDR3 loop spans 12 amino acids. CDR3 amino acids: CASSATNEKLFF. Here the CDR3 DNA reads TGTGCCAGCTCTGCAACTAATGAAAAACTGTTTTTT.

V gene TRBV19 combines with J gene TRBJ2-1, with 7 bases lining up with TRBD2. Germline V lookup: CDR1 LNHDA, CDR2 SQIVND (reference sequence). The V and J ends lost 6 bases and 0 bases, in that order; junction bases with no gene match: 17. This CDR3 is built from 19 residues. Here the CDR3 reads CASSGVFVVRGSSYNEQFF. The CDR3 region has the DNA TGTGCCAGTAGCGGGGTTTTTGTCGTGCGGGGGAGCTCCTACAATGAGCAGTTCTTC.

This clone has a handful of counts. This sequence joins TRBV11-2 and TRBJ2-7; D is uncertain. The CDR3 covers 15 residues. Germline V gene lookup returns CDR1 SGHAT and CDR2 FQNNGV. V was shortened by 5 bases and J by 0 bases, with 14 bases between the two germline ends. The CDR3 loop reads CASSPLALSSYEQYF. Here the CDR3 DNA reads TGTGCCAGCAGCCCCCTTGCGCTTAGCTCCTACGAGCAGTACTTC.